These T cell receptor beta chains were read from a single sample in a study of blood T cells in healthy people across ages. TCRdb reprocessed the 5' RACE reads with MiXCR, giving one entry per CDR3 protein. The sample records some 1.1 million distinct CDR3 sequences, under 40% being singletons. Sequencing was carried out using blood. These TCRs come from a man aged 18 to 29 in good health. Each CDR3 is given with its conserved first and last residue. D genes are given only for firm matches. The size entry is marked missing in some rows and otherwise reads once, few, many or a size class.

>NA|TRBV4-2|TRBJ1-6|NA
CASSHGWSDRGANSPLHF
TGTGCCAGCAGCCACGGCTGGTCCGACCGAGGGGCAAATTCACCCCTCCACTTT
>TRBD1|TRBV20-1|TRBJ2-1|NA
CSASRTGTSYNEQFF
TGCAGTGCCTCTAGGACAGGGACCTCCTACAATGAGCAGTTCTTC
>NA|TRBV7-9|TRBJ1-4|NA
CVSSPTGAREKLFF
TGTGTCAGCAGCCCCACGGGGGCCCGCGAAAAACTGTTTTTT
>NA|TRBV29-1|TRBJ2-1|few
CSARAGEQFF
TGCAGCGCAAGAGCGGGTGAGCAGTTCTTC
>TRBD2|TRBV20-1|TRBJ2-1|few
CSAPLAGGMNEQFF
TGCAGTGCGCCACTTGCGGGGGGGATGAATGAGCAGTTCTTC
>NA|TRBV21-1|TRBJ2-5|NA
CASSKASGGEETQYF
TGTGCCAGCAGCAAAGCCTCGGGGGGGGAAGAGACCCAGTACTTC
>NA|TRBV11-2|TRBJ2-3|NA
CASGLDLLDTQYF
TGTGCCAGCGGCTTAGACTTGCTGGATACGCAGTATTTT
>NA|TRBV2|TRBJ1-4|NA
CASKLERGDEKLFF
TGTGCCAGCAAGTTAGAGAGGGGGGATGAAAAACTGTTTTTT
>TRBD1|TRBV2|TRBJ2-1|NA
CASMRGDRTYNEQFF
TGTGCCAGCATGAGGGGGGACAGGACCTACAATGAGCAGTTCTTC
>NA|TRBV15|TRBJ1-1|few
CATSPVGENTEAFF
TGTGCCACCAGCCCCGTAGGGGAGAACACTGAAGCTTTCTTT
>NA|TRBV4-3|TRBJ1-1|once
CASSQDIGRSEAFF
TGCGCCAGCAGCCAAGATATCGGCAGGTCCGAAGCTTTCTTT
>TRBD1|TRBV27|TRBJ2-5|NA
CASSTRDRGVEQYF
TGTGCCAGCAGTACACGGGACAGGGGGGTTGAGCAGTACTTC
>NA|TRBV12-3/TRBV12-4|TRBJ1-1|few
CASSLQEGSYMNTEAFF
TGTGCCAGCAGTTTGCAGGAAGGCTCTTACATGAACACTGAAGCTTTCTTT
>TRBD2|TRBV6-5|TRBJ2-7|NA
CASSYGGGPYEQYF
TGTGCCAGCAGTTACGGGGGGGGTCCTTACGAGCAGTACTTC
>NA|TRBV7-9|TRBJ1-1|NA
CASSPGGSNTEAFF
TGTGCCAGCAGCCCCGGGGGCAGTAACACTGAAGCTTTCTTT
>TRBD1|TRBV20-1|TRBJ1-4|once
CSASTQGANEKLFF
TGCAGTGCTAGCACACAGGGGGCTAATGAAAAACTGTTTTTT
>NA|TRBV6-2/TRBV6-3|TRBJ2-1|NA
CASSYRFQASNEQFF
TGTGCCAGCAGTTACAGGTTCCAGGCCTCGAATGAGCAGTTCTTC
>NA|TRBV25-1|TRBJ2-3|NA
CASSDLGGFSTDTQYF
TGTGCCAGCAGTGACCTCGGCGGATTTAGCACAGATACGCAGTATTTT
>TRBD1|TRBV7-2|TRBJ2-2|NA
CASSFRLTGWELFF
TGTGCCAGCAGCTTTCGGTTGACAGGGTGGGAGCTGTTTTTT
>TRBD1|TRBV27|TRBJ2-1|NA
CASSPQGEAWFF
TGTGCCAGCAGTCCCCAGGGGGAAGCTTGGTTCTTC
>NA|TRBV5-1|TRBJ2-3|once
CASSEGDSTDTQYF
TGCGCCAGCAGCGAAGGGGACAGCACAGATACGCAGTATTTT
>NA|TRBV7-7|TRBJ2-1|NA
CASSPLVGGDEQFF
TGTGCCAGCAGCCCACTCGTGGGAGGAGATGAGCAGTTCTTC
>TRBD1|TRBV20-1|TRBJ2-7|NA
CSARDVGGQGYEQYF
TGCAGTGCTAGAGATGTCGGGGGACAGGGATACGAGCAGTACTTC
>NA|TRBV20-1|TRBJ2-1|NA
CSARDLAYNEQFF
TGCAGTGCTAGAGATTTGGCCTACAATGAGCAGTTCTTC
>TRBD2|TRBV7-2|TRBJ2-7|few
CASSQGLAGVEQYF
TGTGCCAGCAGCCAAGGACTAGCGGGGGTCGAGCAGTACTTC
>NA|TRBV27|TRBJ1-6|few
CASSLSGFVDSPLHF
TGTGCCAGCAGTTTATCAGGGTTCGTGGATTCACCCCTCCACTTT
>NA|TRBV28|TRBJ2-3|NA
CASSAHPGGTTDTQYF
TGTGCCAGCAGTGCCCATCCGGGTGGAACCACAGATACGCAGTATTTT
>TRBD2|TRBV7-8|TRBJ2-1|many
CASSLALAAYNEQFF
TGTGCCAGCAGCTTAGCTCTAGCGGCGTACAATGAGCAGTTCTTC
>NA|TRBV5-1|TRBJ1-4|few
CASSPDTSTNEKLFF
TGCGCCAGCAGCCCGGACACTTCAACTAATGAAAAACTGTTTTTT
>NA|TRBV5-1|TRBJ2-7|few
CASSPGVLYEQYF
TGCGCCAGCAGCCCCGGGGTCCTCTACGAGCAGTACTTC
>NA|TRBV6-1|TRBJ1-5|NA
CASSDVGGNQPQHF
TGTGCCAGCAGTGACGTAGGGGGCAATCAGCCCCAGCATTTT
>TRBD1|TRBV27|TRBJ2-3|few
CASSSRDRESDTQYF
TGTGCCAGCAGTTCCCGGGACAGGGAGTCAGATACGCAGTATTTT
>TRBD2|TRBV12-3/TRBV12-4|TRBJ2-1|NA
CASSLAAGGPHNEQFF
TGTGCCAGCAGTTTAGCAGCGGGGGGGCCCCACAATGAGCAGTTCTTC
>TRBD2|TRBV28|TRBJ2-3|NA
CASSRGLAGVINTDTQYF
TGTGCCAGCAGTCGAGGACTAGCGGGGGTGATTAACACAGATACGCAGTATTTT
>TRBD2|TRBV20-1|TRBJ2-1|many
CSANGGAGNEQFF
TGCAGTGCTAACGGGGGGGCCGGCAATGAGCAGTTCTTC
>NA|TRBV6-2/TRBV6-3|TRBJ2-1|few
CASRGLPNEQFF
TGTGCCAGCAGGGGCCTCCCCAATGAGCAGTTCTTC
>NA|TRBV4-2|TRBJ1-4|few
CASSQDGTASEKLFF
TGTGCCAGCAGCCAGGACGGGACCGCTAGTGAAAAACTGTTTTTT